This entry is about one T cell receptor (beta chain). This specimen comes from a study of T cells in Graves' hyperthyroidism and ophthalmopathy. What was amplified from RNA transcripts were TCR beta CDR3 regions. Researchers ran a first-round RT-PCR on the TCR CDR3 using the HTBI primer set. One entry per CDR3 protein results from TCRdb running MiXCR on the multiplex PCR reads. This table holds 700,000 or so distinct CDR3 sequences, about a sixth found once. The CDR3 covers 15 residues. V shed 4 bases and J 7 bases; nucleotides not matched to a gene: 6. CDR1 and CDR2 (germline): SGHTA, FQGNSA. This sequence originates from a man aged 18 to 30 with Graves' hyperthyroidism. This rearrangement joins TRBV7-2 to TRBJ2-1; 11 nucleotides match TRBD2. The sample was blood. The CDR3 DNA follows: TGTGCCAGCAGCTCTATAGCGGGAGGGCTGAATGAGCAGTTCTTC. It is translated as CASSSIAGGLNEQFF.